A selection of T cell receptor beta chains follows, all from one sample in a study of blood T cell repertoires in COVID-19. The protocol was immunoSEQ multiplex PCR, while the TCRdb copy is restricted to in-frame clones and leaves out a portion. The profile shows fewer than 65,000 clones, roughly 89% of them singletons. The sequenced sample consisted of peripheral blood. These receptors were obtained from an elderly woman with acute or convalescent COVID-19. CDR3s include the opening cysteine and the closing phenylalanine or tryptophan. Fields, in order: V gene, J gene, D gene, clone size, CDR3 DNA, CDR3 protein. The D gene is left open where the match is weak. Clone size appears in some rows only: once, few, many, or a class for an expanded clone.

V: TRBV28; J: TRBJ2-4; D: TRBD2; size: once; DNA: TGTGCCAGCAGTTTTCCTCAGATGTTAGCGGGAAAAAACATTCAGTACTTC; CDR3: CASSFPQMLAGKNIQYF
V: TRBV5-5; J: TRBJ2-1; D: TRBD2; size: few; DNA: TGTGCCAGCAGCTTGAGCGGGATTAGCTCCTACAATGAGCAGTTCTTC; CDR3: CASSLSGISSYNEQFF
V: TRBV27; J: TRBJ1-4; D: NA; size: NA; DNA: TGTGCCAGCAGTCGACAGGTTTCGGTCGCAACTAATGAAAAACTGTTTTTT; CDR3: CASSRQVSVATNEKLFF
V: TRBV6-1; J: TRBJ1-2; D: TRBD1; size: NA; DNA: TGTGCCAGCAGTGAAGCCGGACAGGGGGGTAACTATGGCTACACCTTC; CDR3: CASSEAGQGGNYGYTF
V: TRBV5-4; J: TRBJ1-5; D: NA; size: NA; DNA: TGTGCCAGCAGCTTGTCTACAGGGAACTTCGTAAATAGCAATCAGCCCCAGCATTTT; CDR3: CASSLSTGNFVNSNQPQHF
V: TRBV14; J: TRBJ1-6; D: NA; size: NA; DNA: TGTGCCAGCAGCCCCACGGACAGTTCACCCCTCCACTTT; CDR3: CASSPTDSSPLHF
V: TRBV4-1; J: TRBJ2-1; D: NA; size: NA; DNA: TGCGCCAGTCGCAGGGGCTCAGGGGTCCCCTACAATGAGCAGTTCTTC; CDR3: CASRRGSGVPYNEQFF
V: TRBV12-3/TRBV12-4; J: TRBJ1-2; D: NA; size: NA; DNA: TGTGCCAGCAGTTTGGGCCAGGGCGAGACCTACACCTTC; CDR3: CASSLGQGETYTF
V: TRBV24-1; J: TRBJ2-3; D: NA; size: NA; DNA: TGTGCCACCAGTGCCCAGGGTCGGGGGAGCACAGATACGCAGTATTTT; CDR3: CATSAQGRGSTDTQYF
V: TRBV27; J: TRBJ1-6; D: TRBD1; size: NA; DNA: TGTGCCAGCAGAACAGGGGACACGAGCTCCTATAATTCACCCCTCCACTTT; CDR3: CASRTGDTSSYNSPLHF
V: TRBV27; J: TRBJ2-7; D: NA; size: NA; DNA: TGTGCCAGCAGTTTCCGATATGGCCGGGGATCCTACGAGCAGTACTTC; CDR3: CASSFRYGRGSYEQYF
V: TRBV5-1; J: TRBJ2-1; D: TRBD2; size: NA; DNA: TGCGCCAGCAGCCCGACTAGCGGGAATATGAATGAGCAGTTCTTC; CDR3: CASSPTSGNMNEQFF
V: TRBV9; J: TRBJ1-4; D: NA; size: once; DNA: TGTGCCAGCAGCGTAGTCCGGGGGGTTGTTGCAACTAATGAAAAACTGTTTTTT; CDR3: CASSVVRGVVATNEKLFF
V: TRBV19; J: TRBJ1-2; D: NA; size: few; DNA: TGTGCCAGTAGTATCAGTTCCAGGGCCCGCGCAATCTATGGCTACACCTTC; CDR3: CASSISSRARAIYGYTF
V: TRBV28; J: TRBJ1-1; D: NA; size: NA; DNA: TGTGCCAGCGGGGGAGGTGGCACTGAAGCTTTCTTT; CDR3: CASGGGGTEAFF
V: TRBV9; J: TRBJ2-1; D: TRBD2; size: NA; DNA: TGTGCCAGCACCCAGACTAGCGGGAACTACAATGAGCAGTTCTTC; CDR3: CASTQTSGNYNEQFF
V: TRBV3-1/TRBV3-2; J: TRBJ2-5; D: NA; size: once; DNA: TGTGCCAGCAGCCTCCTGGCAGCGGGTCAAGAGACCCAGTACTTC; CDR3: CASSLLAAGQETQYF
V: TRBV3-1/TRBV3-2; J: TRBJ1-1; D: TRBD1; size: few; DNA: TGTGCCAGCAGCCAACAGGGGGACACTGAAGCTTTCTTT; CDR3: CASSQQGDTEAFF
V: TRBV25-1; J: TRBJ2-3; D: NA; size: NA; DNA: TGTGCCAGCAGTGAACCATCTATGTACACGCAGTATTTT; CDR3: CASSEPSMYTQYF
V: TRBV12-3/TRBV12-4; J: TRBJ1-1; D: NA; size: NA; DNA: TGTGCCAGCAGTAGGAACGGAGGGACTGAAGCTTTCTTT; CDR3: CASSRNGGTEAFF
V: TRBV19; J: TRBJ2-5; D: NA; size: NA; DNA: TGTGCCAGTAGTACCTCCAGGGGGGCGAGTACCCAGTACTTC; CDR3: CASSTSRGASTQYF
V: TRBV27; J: TRBJ2-7; D: TRBD2; size: NA; DNA: TGTGCCAGCAGTCCTAGCGGGAGGGCAGGGCAGTACTTC; CDR3: CASSPSGRAGQYF
V: TRBV5-1; J: TRBJ1-1; D: NA; size: NA; DNA: TGCGCCAGCAGAATCTCCGTAATGAACACTGAAGCTTTCTTT; CDR3: CASRISVMNTEAFF
V: TRBV5-1; J: TRBJ1-5; D: NA; size: NA; DNA: TGCGCCAGCAGCTTGGATGGGAGAGGGGGTCAGCCCCAGCATTTT; CDR3: CASSLDGRGGQPQHF
V: TRBV7-2; J: TRBJ2-3; D: NA; size: NA; DNA: TGTGCCAGCAGCTTACAGCGAGCAGATACGCAGTATTTT; CDR3: CASSLQRADTQYF
V: TRBV5-5; J: TRBJ1-4; D: NA; size: NA; DNA: TGTGCCAGCAGCTTGTCTTGGACAGCCGCTAATGAAAAACTGTTTTTT; CDR3: CASSLSWTAANEKLFF
V: TRBV9; J: TRBJ2-1; D: TRBD2; size: once; DNA: TGTGCCAGCAGCGTAGCTCCCGGGACTAGCGGGGGGAACGAGCAGTTCTTC; CDR3: CASSVAPGTSGGNEQFF
V: TRBV16; J: TRBJ2-7; D: TRBD1; size: NA; DNA: TGTGCCAGCAGCCAATCTCGACAGGGACCCTCCTACGAGCAGTACTTC; CDR3: CASSQSRQGPSYEQYF
V: TRBV9; J: TRBJ2-5; D: NA; size: NA; DNA: TGTGCCAGCAGCGCCGCCGGGACTGCCCAGATTGTGGCCCAGTACTTC; CDR3: CASSAAGTAQIVAQYF
V: TRBV5-1; J: TRBJ2-1; D: TRBD1; size: NA; DNA: TGCGCCAGCAGCCCCCGGACAGGGAGCGTCGGTGATGAGCAGTTCTTC; CDR3: CASSPRTGSVGDEQFF
V: TRBV4-2; J: TRBJ1-3; D: NA; size: NA; DNA: TGTGCCAGCAGCCAGGACTCGGAGGGTTCGGGGAACACCATATATTTT; CDR3: CASSQDSEGSGNTIYF
V: TRBV27; J: TRBJ2-1; D: TRBD2; size: NA; DNA: TGTGCCAGCAGTTCCCCGGGACTAGCTAGGGTGGGTGAGCAGTTCTTC; CDR3: CASSSPGLARVGEQFF
V: TRBV9; J: TRBJ2-2; D: NA; size: NA; DNA: TGTGCCAGCAGCGTAGTCATCACCGGGGAGCTGTTTTTT; CDR3: CASSVVITGELFF
V: TRBV18; J: TRBJ1-2; D: TRBD1; size: NA; DNA: TGTGCCAGCTCACCAGGGACAGAACACTATGGCTACACCTTC; CDR3: CASSPGTEHYGYTF
V: TRBV7-2; J: TRBJ1-1; D: NA; size: NA; DNA: TGTGCCAGCAGCTTAGTGCGGAACACTGAAGCTTTCTTT; CDR3: CASSLVRNTEAFF
V: TRBV11-2; J: TRBJ2-2; D: TRBD2; size: NA; DNA: TGTGCCAGCAGCTTACTTTTTGCTAGCGGGATAGGCGGGGAGCTGTTTTTT; CDR3: CASSLLFASGIGGELFF
V: TRBV6-5; J: TRBJ1-1; D: NA; size: NA; DNA: TGTGCCGCATTCGGTCAGGGAAAAACTGAAGCTTTCTTT; CDR3: CAAFGQGKTEAFF